The sequence of this T cell receptor (beta chain) was determined in a study of blood T cell repertoires in COVID-19. Study details: Samples taken during acute and convalescent COVID-19 were collected in the United States, Italy and Spain. Nucleic acid was either cDNA or gDNA, and it came from T cells, B-cell-depleted T cells, or PBMCs.

In the original workflow: Amplifying reference gene primers gave estimates of nucleated cell counts. Produced via immunoSEQ multiplex PCR; TCRdb's table is partial and in-frame only. That table gives V, J and clone size, and the DNA gave D and trimming. Of 200,000 to 250,000 clones listed, 86% are singletons. CDR1 and CDR2 (germline): LGHNT, FRNRAP. CDR3 length equals 13 residues. Seattle participants joined during active infection and were tracked over time. This sequence was found in a woman aged 45 to 65 with COVID-19, enrolled during active disease. The chain uses TRBV12-5 and TRBJ1-2; 10 bases fit TRBD1. Material for sequencing was peripheral blood. The CDR3 sequence is CAQTGGRNYGYTF. CDR3 sequence (DNA): TGTGCCCAGACAGGGGGCCGGAATTATGGCTACACCTTC. The full variable domain, its missing parts supplied by reference TRBV12-5 and TRBJ1-2, is DARVTQTPRHKVTEMGQEVTMRCQPILGHNTVFWYRQTMMQGLELLAYFRNRAPLDDSGMPKDRFSAEMPDATLATLKIQPSEPRDSAVYFCAQTGGRNYGYTFGSGTRLTVV.